This TCR beta chain originates from a study of cytomegalovirus exposure and HLA in healthy donors. Across the whole study: Around 76% of a few hundred genotyped donors fell in the Caucasian-associated ancestry cluster. Points from the study as a whole: Reportedly, diagnosis of cytomegalovirus status by the classifier showed high specificity and sensitivity. Accurate HLA-A and HLA-B prediction from TCR beta sequences was reported for most subjects. An apparent linkage of common viral pathogens to several of the most significant clusters emerged in a later analysis.

A remark on this clone: Its matching antigen is unknown.

J was trimmed by 3 bases and V by 5 bases; bases with no gene match: 6. Germline V gene data show CDR1 as SGHTA and CDR2 as FQGNSA. The length of the CDR3 is 15 residues. Primers for the PCR totalled 60 Vbeta and 13 Jbeta. The protocol was immunoSEQ multiplex PCR, while the TCRdb copy is restricted to in-frame clones and leaves out a portion. The repertoire holds 90,000 to 120,000 clones, with around 73% as singletons. V gene TRBV7-2 combines with J gene TRBJ2-1; 8 nucleotides align to TRBD2. The origin of this receptor is a middle-aged woman in good health and CMV-seronegative. What was sequenced was PBMCs. Written as DNA, the CDR3 is TGTGCCAGCAGCCTGACTAGCGCCCACTACAATGAGCAGTTCTTC. Translation gives CASSLTSAHYNEQFF.